The clone carrying this T cell receptor (beta chain) was detected only a few times. What it binds is not known. This sample is drawn from a study of blood T cells in healthy people across ages. Study at large: Every two T cells gave about one barcoded beta molecule via template switching.

Regarding the study as a whole: Higher diversity, along with more naive CD4+ cells, distinguished long-lived donors from aged donors.

V shed 3 bases, J shed 6 bases, and the junction held 5 bases outside the gene matches. This CDR3 comprises 15 residues. The germline V gene encodes CDR1 SGDLS and CDR2 YYNGEE. Then a second PCR, running roughly 7 to 12 cycles, was carried out with a sample-barcoded 5' primer and a J-beta primer mix. Carrying 12 random nucleotides, a template-switch adaptor labeled each individual cDNA molecule. TCRdb re-called the 5' RACE reads through MiXCR, storing one row per CDR3 protein. The sample lists 700,000 or so distinct CDR3 sequences; about 24% were seen once. The chain is built from TRBV9 and TRBJ2-1; TRBD2 matches at 11 bases. The sequence derives from a man between 65 and 79 years old in good health. Sequencing used blood. CDR3 nucleotides: TGTGCCAGCAGCGAAACGACTAGCGGGACCAATGAGCAGTTCTTC. It codes for CASSETTSGTNEQFF.